These T cell receptor beta chains were read from a single sample in a study of blood T cell repertoires in COVID-19. The repertoire was sequenced with immunoSEQ multiplex PCR; TCRdb's copy has only in-frame clones and lacks some. The data contain approximately 260,000 clones, approximately 86% of them seen just once; the ten biggest clones take up about 5.3%. Sequencing input: peripheral blood. Every receptor here comes from a woman older than 75 with active or convalescent COVID-19. CDR3s include the opening cysteine and the closing phenylalanine or tryptophan. The D gene is left open where the match is weak. The size entry is marked missing in some rows and otherwise reads once, few, many or a size class.

size: .
J: TRBJ1-4
D: .
V: TRBV11-2
DNA: TGTGCCAGCAGCTTAAGAGGGCAGATTAATGAAAAACTGTTTTTT
CDR3: CASSLRGQINEKLFF

size: .
J: TRBJ2-3
D: TRBD1
V: TRBV2
DNA: TGTGCCAGCATACCCCTTTCGGGGACAGCCGAGGGTAGCACAGATACGCAGTATTTT
CDR3: CASIPLSGTAEGSTDTQYF

size: few
J: TRBJ1-1
D: .
V: TRBV3-1/TRBV3-2
DNA: TGTGCCAGCAGGGCTAGGGGTCAAGTCACTGAAGCTTTCTTT
CDR3: CASRARGQVTEAFF

size: .
J: TRBJ1-6
D: .
V: TRBV30
DNA: TGTGCCTGGAGTGTGTCGTGGGCTGAGGGATCACCCCTCCACTTT
CDR3: CAWSVSWAEGSPLHF

size: .
J: TRBJ1-1
D: TRBD1
V: TRBV6-5
DNA: TGTGCCAGCCAAGACAGGGGGGGCACTGAAGCTTTCTTT
CDR3: CASQDRGGTEAFF

size: .
J: TRBJ1-2
D: .
V: TRBV11-2
DNA: TGTGCCAGCAGCTTAGTGGCGACAGCTAACTATGGCTACACCTTC
CDR3: CASSLVATANYGYTF

size: .
J: TRBJ2-7
D: .
V: TRBV5-1
DNA: TGCGCCAGCAGCTACCTCGGACAGACCTACGAGCAGTACTTC
CDR3: CASSYLGQTYEQYF

size: .
J: TRBJ2-3
D: TRBD2
V: TRBV5-6
DNA: TGTGCCAGCAGCCTGCGGGGCGGGGGGATCCTCGATACGCAGTATTTT
CDR3: CASSLRGGGILDTQYF

size: .
J: TRBJ2-7
D: TRBD1
V: TRBV10-1
DNA: TGCGCCAGCAGTGAAGGACAGGGTAGGTCCTACGAGCAGTACTTC
CDR3: CASSEGQGRSYEQYF

size: .
J: TRBJ2-3
D: .
V: TRBV30
DNA: TGTGCCTGGAGTACCCTACCCAGCACAGATACGCAGTATTTT
CDR3: CAWSTLPSTDTQYF

size: once
J: TRBJ1-2
D: TRBD1
V: TRBV2
DNA: TGTGCCAGGCGGCTTACCGGGACAGATAATGGCTACACCTTC
CDR3: CARRLTGTDNGYTF

size: once
J: TRBJ1-5
D: .
V: TRBV5-1
DNA: TGCGCCAGCAGCCCTGGAGATAGCAATCAGCCCCAGCATTTT
CDR3: CASSPGDSNQPQHF

size: .
J: TRBJ2-3
D: TRBD2
V: TRBV5-1
DNA: TGCGCCAGCAGCTTGGGACGGACTAGCGGGACAGATACGCAGTATTTT
CDR3: CASSLGRTSGTDTQYF

size: few
J: TRBJ1-4
D: TRBD1
V: TRBV6-4
DNA: TGTGCCAGCAGTGATGACAGGGCGGCACCTGGAAAACTGTTTTTT
CDR3: CASSDDRAAPGKLFF

size: .
J: TRBJ2-7
D: TRBD2
V: TRBV27
DNA: TGTGCCAGCAGTTTATCGGGGGGGAGAGGGTACGAGCAGTACTTC
CDR3: CASSLSGGRGYEQYF

size: .
J: TRBJ2-2
D: TRBD1
V: TRBV9
DNA: TGTGCCAGCAGCGTTCTGGACAGGGGTGCCGGGGAGCTGTTTTTT
CDR3: CASSVLDRGAGELFF

size: .
J: TRBJ2-1
D: TRBD2
V: TRBV29-1
DNA: TGCAGCGCCGGGACTAAGAGCTCCTACAATGAGCAGTTCTTC
CDR3: CSAGTKSSYNEQFF

size: .
J: TRBJ2-7
D: TRBD2
V: TRBV18
DNA: TGTGCCAGCTCACTTAGCGGGAAGGGGGTAGAGCAGTACTTC
CDR3: CASSLSGKGVEQYF

size: .
J: TRBJ1-2
D: TRBD1
V: TRBV24-1
DNA: TGTGCCACCAGTGATTTTGGGACAGGGGGAAGTGGCTACACCTTC
CDR3: CATSDFGTGGSGYTF

size: .
J: TRBJ1-3
D: .
V: TRBV4-2
DNA: TGTGCCAGCAGCCAAGGGGGCGGGGGTAGTCTTGGAAACACCATATATTTT
CDR3: CASSQGGGGSLGNTIYF

size: .
J: TRBJ2-5
D: TRBD2
V: TRBV6-1
DNA: TGTGCCAGCAGTCAAGGACTAGCGGGATCTTTGGAGACCCAGTACTTC
CDR3: CASSQGLAGSLETQYF

size: once
J: TRBJ1-3
D: .
V: TRBV28
DNA: TGTGCCAGCAGTTCACCTTACAATTCACCAGGGGCACAAGGAAACACCATATATTTT
CDR3: CASSSPYNSPGAQGNTIYF

size: .
J: TRBJ2-7
D: TRBD1
V: TRBV6-6
DNA: TGTGCCAGCAGTTTAGGACAGGGATCCTACGAGCAGTACTTC
CDR3: CASSLGQGSYEQYF

size: .
J: TRBJ1-2
D: .
V: TRBV20-1
DNA: TGCAGTGCTAGTCAGGGGTTTGGCTACACCTTC
CDR3: CSASQGFGYTF

size: .
J: TRBJ2-3
D: TRBD2
V: TRBV18
DNA: TGTGCCAGCTCACCGGCGGGAGTCGGAACAGATACGCAGTATTTT
CDR3: CASSPAGVGTDTQYF

size: few
J: TRBJ1-4
D: .
V: TRBV11-2
DNA: TGTGCCAGCAGCTTAGGGGAGGAGGAAAAACTGTTTTTT
CDR3: CASSLGEEEKLFF

size: few
J: TRBJ2-1
D: TRBD2
V: TRBV9
DNA: TGTGCCAGCAGCGCCCCGGGACTACCGGGTGCGAATGAGCAGTTCTTC
CDR3: CASSAPGLPGANEQFF

size: .
J: TRBJ1-3
D: TRBD1
V: TRBV19
DNA: TGTGCCAGTAGAAGACCCGGGACAGGGGCTGGAAACACCATATATTTT
CDR3: CASRRPGTGAGNTIYF

size: few
J: TRBJ2-1
D: .
V: TRBV6-5
DNA: TGTGCCAGCAGTTACTCCCAGGGCTCCTACAATGAGCAGTTCTTC
CDR3: CASSYSQGSYNEQFF

size: .
J: TRBJ2-5
D: .
V: TRBV7-9
DNA: TGTGCCAGCAGCGAGGGGGTGAGGGCCCAGTACTTC
CDR3: CASSEGVRAQYF

size: .
J: TRBJ1-5
D: .
V: TRBV6-4
DNA: TGTGCCAGCAGCCCTCTTTACAATCAGCCCCAGCATTTT
CDR3: CASSPLYNQPQHF

size: few
J: TRBJ2-7
D: TRBD1
V: TRBV2
DNA: TGTGCCAGCAGTGACCAGGGGGCGTTCTACGAGCAGTACTTC
CDR3: CASSDQGAFYEQYF

size: .
J: TRBJ1-5
D: TRBD1
V: TRBV2
DNA: TGTGCCAGCAGCGGACAGGGGTCTGAGCAGCCCCAGCATTTT
CDR3: CASSGQGSEQPQHF